Presented here are 2 T cell receptor beta chains from one specimen sequenced in a study of CD8 T cells in Susac syndrome. Random hexamers were used to reverse transcribe an amount of roughly 0.45 to 1 ug RNA. TCRdb re-derived calls from the immunoSEQ multiplex PCR reads in MiXCR, one entry per CDR3 protein. The sample lists 180,000 or so distinct CDR3 sequences; over 90% were seen once. Material for sequencing was CD4+ T cells from PBMCs. The receptors derive from a human donor with Susac syndrome.

This chain uses TRBV20-1 with TRBJ2-1, with 9 bases fitting TRBD2. Germline CDR1 DFQATT, CDR2 SNEGSKA (reference sequence). V dropped 4 bases and J dropped 1; count of bases not matched to a gene: 5. The CDR3 is 15 residues long. In DNA form, the CDR3 reads TGCAGTGCTAAAGCGGGGGGACCTTCCTACAATGAGCAGTTCTTC. As protein: CSAKAGGPSYNEQFF.

The chain combines TRBV20-1 with TRBJ2-3; TRBD2 is a possible D gene (5 bases). Germline V lookup: CDR1 DFQATT, CDR2 SNEGSKA (reference sequence). V was clipped by 5 bases and J by 4 bases, with 10 bases between them. CDR3 size: 12 residues. The CDR3 spells CSALRAPDTQYF. CDR3 sequence (DNA): TGCAGTGCTCTGCGGGCCCCAGATACGCAGTATTTT.